This T cell receptor beta chain appears in the sequencing data of a study of early T cells in non-severe SARS-CoV-2 infection. Whole-study results and caveats: Lookups in VDJdb leaned toward anti-spike CD8 responses and missed private and CD4 specificities.

Germline-derived CDR1 and CDR2 are LGHDT and YNNKEL (reference sequence). Trimming removed 7 bases at V and 0 bases at J, with 7 bases between. The CDR3 contains 13 residues. At least ten counts were recorded for this clonotype. Its specificity is not known. Via MiXCR, TCRdb re-called the 5' RACE reads, giving one row per CDR3 protein. This sample has about 68,000 distinct CDR3 sequences, with 9.5% to 13% found just once. V usage is TRBV3-1 and J usage is TRBJ2-1; D gene unclear. This TCR derives from an adult who was a healthcare worker with PCR-confirmed SARS-CoV-2 infection or an uninfected control (not recorded which). Material for sequencing was whole blood. The CDR3 loop reads CASTLRSYNEQFF. In DNA, the CDR3 is TGTGCCAGCACACTTCGCTCCTACAATGAGCAGTTCTTC.